This T cell receptor beta chain was retrieved from a study of CD8 T cells in Susac syndrome. RNA totalling roughly 0.45 to 1 ug underwent reverse transcription with random hexamers. TCRdb redid the calling of the immunoSEQ multiplex PCR reads with MiXCR, one entry per CDR3 protein. The table shows some 240,000 distinct CDR3 sequences, with about 96% occurring only once. Trimming cost V 2 bases and J 12 bases, with 8 bases left between them. CDR1 and CDR2 (germline): MNHNY, SVGAGI (reference sequence). The CDR3 runs 11 residues. The TCR was taken from a human donor with Susac syndrome. Sample: CD4+ T cells from PBMCs. This chain links TRBV6-6 with TRBJ2-1, with D possibly matching TRBD1 (5 bases). The CDR3 coding sequence is TGTGCCAGCAGTTACCAGGGCGTGCAGTTCTTC. Translation: CASSYQGVQFF.